This TCR beta chain was captured by sequencing in a study of CD8+ T cells in alopecia areata. Study overall: Twice daily, treated patients received 5 to 10 mg of oral tofacitinib. People stayed on tofacitinib for 6 to 18 months, then stopped the drug for 6 months.

With respect to this clone: What it recognizes is unknown.

The ends were cut back, 0 bases at V and 2 bases at J, with 0 bases in the middle. CDR3 length equals 12 residues. Germline loops: CDR1 SGHDT, CDR2 YYEEEE. Treatment indicated: oral pan-JAK inhibitor, 5-10 mg twice daily. Overall study findings and caveats: In blood and scalp, many expanded lesional clones persisted during tofacitinib.

After isolation, RNA underwent reverse transcription to generate cDNA as the sequencing template. The assay was immunoSEQ multiplex PCR, and TCRdb's table has in-frame clones only and misses some. The data hold about 40,000 clones, with over 85% observed a single time. The rearrangement uses TRBV5-6 and TRBJ1-5, with D uncertain. This TCR was recovered from a human donor with alopecia areata. Source: CD8+ T cells sorted from blood, taken at week 24, from a patient treated with tofacitinib. DNA of the CDR3: TGTGCCAGCAGCTTGGGCAATCAGCCCCAGCATTTT. Translation gives CASSLGNQPQHF.